What follows describes a single TCR beta chain. Its target antigen remains unknown. Base qualities are not provided; no much larger clone lies one nucleotide away. Unmatched junction bases come to 8, with V trimmed by 11 bases and J by 3 bases. Reading from cysteine to phenylalanine, the CDR3 counts 13 amino acids. Here the CDR3 DNA is all that survives: 39 bases in frame from base 1. The CDR1 and CDR2 encoded by the germline V gene are SGHVS and FQNEAQ. The data stem from a study of Ad26.COV2.S vaccination and SARS-CoV-2 variants (dated by TCRdb to about 2021). As for the study more broadly: Donors in the vaccine arm were drawn from COV1001, a phase I-IIa trial of Ad26.COV2.S in healthy adults that was multicentre, randomized, double-blind and placebo-controlled. The TCR-sequenced set comprised about 32 samples: some 20 Ad26.COV2.S vaccine recipients, 5 placebo recipients and 8 SARS-CoV-2 convalescent individuals. Ad26.COV2.S was given intramuscularly at 5x10^10 or 1x10^11 viral particles, as a single shot or as two shots 56 days apart. Investigators remained blinded to trial group allocation during experiments and outcome assessment. The specificity and breadth of SARS-CoV-2-reactive T cell receptors after Ad26.COV2.S vaccination were assessed by TCRbeta repertoire sequencing. Participants in the trial were split at random into five groups of five each, receiving low-dose or high-dose Ad26.COV2.S once or twice, or else placebo on both occasions.

Paper-wide results and their limitations: Vaccine and placebo recipients had similar non-spike TCR breadth, a finding consistent with the vaccine containing only spike. It was noted by the authors that total T cell responses may have been underestimated by the TCR breadth and depth analyses. The study was not powered to compare responses between vaccine doses or regimens. Compared with placebo recipients, Ad26.COV2.S recipients showed higher spike-specific TCR breadth (P = 0.0014). After vaccination, substantial breadth of spike-specific CD8+ and CD4+ T cell responses was reported.

The immunoSEQ Assay was the method used to sequence TCRbeta CDR3 regions. After extraction, genomic DNA underwent amplification by bias-controlled multiplex PCR, followed by high-throughput sequencing. In the original analysis: To quantify the absolute abundance of each unique TCRbeta CDR3 region, sequences were collapsed and filtered. T cell fraction was estimated by normalizing TCRbeta template counts to usable DNA, with usable DNA measured through amplification of reference genes found in all nucleated cells. Repertoire TCRs were annotated as SARS-CoV-2-specific by exact matching of V gene, CDR3 amino acid sequence and J gene to a known reactive TCR set. The reference SARS-CoV-2 TCR set came from MIRA and was filtered for enrichment in COVID-19-positive ImmuneCODE repertoires, removing public or cross-reactive TCRs. Drawing on the MIRA antigens, annotated TCRs were analysed further at the level of specific ORF or position within ORF. Breadth was defined as the number of annotated unique rearrangements divided by the total number of unique productive rearrangements, and depth was defined as the summed frequency of the annotated unique rearrangements. Two-sided Wilcoxon rank-sum tests were applied when comparing TCR breadth between groups. TCRdb's version of the immuneACCESS table is confined to in-frame rearrangements and falls short of the full clone set. An unresolved V gene accounts for under half of the shortfall where checked; the remainder is of unknown origin. V, J and clone size reflect that table, while D and trimming were determined from the DNA. The table for this sample lists fewer than 800,000 clones; about 89% of them were counted only once. Approximately 1.5% of the sample lies in the top ten.

The sample's treatment or condition label is to be understood as: over 15 received Ad26.COV2.S at low or high dose, single or two shots; several received placebo; per-sample allocation not given. Repertoires of vaccine and placebo recipients were sequenced from samples taken on day 63 after the first injection. Cohort 1b enrolled 20 to 30 adults aged 18-55 years at a single site in Boston, USA, between 29 July and 7 August 2020. Ad26.COV2.S consisted of a replication-incompetent adenovirus type 26 vector by which a prefusion-stabilized SARS-CoV-2 spike protein from the original Wuhan strain was expressed.

The sequence links TRBV7-8 to TRBJ2-7, with 9 bases matching TRBD1. The TCR sequence derives from a person between 18 and 65 years old who received the Ad26.COV2.S COVID-19 vaccine or a placebo. Sequenced here: peripheral blood, sampled in a trial of Ad26.COV2.S vaccine versus placebo. The CDR3 protein is CAVWGQGNYEQYF. The DNA reads as follows: TGTGCCGTGTGGGGACAGGGAAACTACGAGCAGTACTTC.